Listed below are T cell receptor beta chains from one sample, sequenced in a study of blood T cell repertoires in COVID-19. TCRdb's table, derived via immunoSEQ multiplex PCR, lists solely in-frame clones and lacks some. The table has some 110,000 clones, around 84% seen once. Sequencing was carried out using peripheral blood. Every receptor here comes from a man between 40 and 49 years old with acute or convalescent COVID-19. Both conserved end residues are part of each CDR3. The order of the fields is V gene, clone size, J gene, D gene, CDR3 DNA, CDR3 protein. The D gene is left open where the match is weak. Where a row states a size, it is once, few, many or the class of an expanded clone; other rows omit it.

v_gene: TRBV7-6
abundance: NA
j_gene: TRBJ1-1
d_gene: NA
CDR3nt: TGTGCCAGCAGCTTAGGGTCTTTCAAGGGGACTGAAGCTTTCTTT
CDR3aa: CASSLGSFKGTEAFF

v_gene: TRBV3-1/TRBV3-2
abundance: NA
j_gene: TRBJ2-1
d_gene: TRBD2
CDR3nt: TGTGCCAGCAGCCCTTGGAATTTAGCGGGGGGGCACTATGAGCAGTTCTTC
CDR3aa: CASSPWNLAGGHYEQFF

v_gene: TRBV6-4
abundance: NA
j_gene: TRBJ2-2
d_gene: TRBD1
CDR3nt: TGTGCCAGCAGCCCCAGGGGGCCCCCCCCCACCGGGGAGCTGTTTTTT
CDR3aa: CASSPRGPPPTGELFF

v_gene: TRBV18
abundance: NA
j_gene: TRBJ1-4
d_gene: NA
CDR3nt: TGTGCCAGCTCACCCGGGACAAGGGAAAAACTGTTTTTT
CDR3aa: CASSPGTREKLFF

v_gene: TRBV27
abundance: NA
j_gene: TRBJ2-3
d_gene: TRBD2
CDR3nt: TGTGCCAGCAGTGTGGTAGCGGGAGGCACAGATACGCAGTATTTT
CDR3aa: CASSVVAGGTDTQYF

v_gene: TRBV5-1
abundance: NA
j_gene: TRBJ2-3
d_gene: TRBD2
CDR3nt: TGCGCCAGCAGCTTGTTCCCCAACCTTAGACTAGCGGGTCGGTCCCCGGCAGATACGCAGTATTTT
CDR3aa: CASSLFPNLRLAGRSPADTQYF

v_gene: TRBV30
abundance: NA
j_gene: TRBJ2-1
d_gene: TRBD2
CDR3nt: TGTGCCTGGAGTAGACGGGTGGGGGGACGGGGACTAGCGGGAGGTCGTGAGCAGTTCTTC
CDR3aa: CAWSRRVGGRGLAGGREQFF

v_gene: TRBV6-6
abundance: NA
j_gene: TRBJ2-1
d_gene: NA
CDR3nt: TGTGCCAGCAGGCACAGGGATCCTGAGCAGTTCTTC
CDR3aa: CASRHRDPEQFF

v_gene: TRBV7-8
abundance: NA
j_gene: TRBJ1-3
d_gene: NA
CDR3nt: TGTGCCAGCAGCTCCCGGACAGATTCTGGAAACACCATATATTTT
CDR3aa: CASSSRTDSGNTIYF

v_gene: TRBV28
abundance: few
j_gene: TRBJ2-7
d_gene: NA
CDR3nt: TGTGCCAGCAGTTTTGCCTTTCAGGGTTCCTACGAGCAGTACTTC
CDR3aa: CASSFAFQGSYEQYF

v_gene: TRBV6-1
abundance: NA
j_gene: TRBJ1-2
d_gene: TRBD1
CDR3nt: TGTGCCAGCAGCTCGGACAGGGCCCAGGGCTACACCTTC
CDR3aa: CASSSDRAQGYTF

v_gene: TRBV3-1/TRBV3-2
abundance: NA
j_gene: TRBJ2-1
d_gene: NA
CDR3nt: TGTGCCAGCAGCCAAGAAAGCCTAGCTCCGCTCATCGATGAGCAGTTCTTC
CDR3aa: CASSQESLAPLIDEQFF

v_gene: TRBV29-1
abundance: few
j_gene: TRBJ1-1
d_gene: NA
CDR3nt: TGCAGCGGCTATGGGGGCACCAAGGGCGGCACTGAAGCTTTCTTT
CDR3aa: CSGYGGTKGGTEAFF

v_gene: TRBV7-9
abundance: NA
j_gene: TRBJ2-7
d_gene: NA
CDR3nt: TGTGCCAGCAGCTCCGGGACACTTTACGAGCAGTACTTC
CDR3aa: CASSSGTLYEQYF

v_gene: TRBV5-6
abundance: NA
j_gene: TRBJ1-6
d_gene: NA
CDR3nt: TGTGCCAGCAAAGGTAGTAGGAGTTCACCCCTCCACTTT
CDR3aa: CASKGSRSSPLHF

v_gene: TRBV9
abundance: NA
j_gene: TRBJ1-2
d_gene: NA
CDR3nt: TGTGCCAGCAGCGCCCCTCCGGGAGGCTATGGCTACACCTTC
CDR3aa: CASSAPPGGYGYTF

v_gene: TRBV3-1/TRBV3-2
abundance: once
j_gene: TRBJ1-2
d_gene: NA
CDR3nt: TGTGCCAGCGCCCGGGGCGGGGATGGCTACACCTTC
CDR3aa: CASARGGDGYTF

v_gene: TRBV7-2
abundance: NA
j_gene: TRBJ1-5
d_gene: TRBD1
CDR3nt: TGTGCCAGCAGCCAGACAGGGGCCCGGTATCAGCCCCAGCATTTT
CDR3aa: CASSQTGARYQPQHF

v_gene: TRBV6-6
abundance: once
j_gene: TRBJ2-7
d_gene: NA
CDR3nt: TGTGCCAGCAGTCCCCAGGGGTACGAGCAGTACTTC
CDR3aa: CASSPQGYEQYF

v_gene: TRBV5-6
abundance: NA
j_gene: TRBJ2-7
d_gene: TRBD1
CDR3nt: TGTGCCAGCAGCTTTAGACAGGGATACGAGCAGTACTTC
CDR3aa: CASSFRQGYEQYF

v_gene: TRBV13
abundance: NA
j_gene: TRBJ1-1
d_gene: TRBD1
CDR3nt: TGTGCCAGCAGCTTAAGGCGACAGGGGCCCCCTGAAGCTTTCTTT
CDR3aa: CASSLRRQGPPEAFF

v_gene: TRBV24-1
abundance: NA
j_gene: TRBJ2-1
d_gene: TRBD2
CDR3nt: TGTGCCACCCGAGCGGGGCGGGAGGGCTCCTACAATGAGCAGTTCTTC
CDR3aa: CATRAGREGSYNEQFF

v_gene: TRBV7-9
abundance: NA
j_gene: TRBJ1-5
d_gene: NA
CDR3nt: TGTGCCAGCAGCTTTCGGGGAAATCAGCCCCAGCATTTT
CDR3aa: CASSFRGNQPQHF

v_gene: TRBV11-1
abundance: NA
j_gene: TRBJ2-5
d_gene: NA
CDR3nt: TGTGCCAGCAGCTTAATGATGGGGGGAGAGACCCAGTACTTC
CDR3aa: CASSLMMGGETQYF

v_gene: TRBV5-1
abundance: few
j_gene: TRBJ1-6
d_gene: NA
CDR3nt: TGCGCCAGCAGCTTTTCCGGGACTTATAATTCACCCCTCCACTTT
CDR3aa: CASSFSGTYNSPLHF

v_gene: TRBV19
abundance: NA
j_gene: TRBJ2-5
d_gene: NA
CDR3nt: TGTGCCAGTAGCCTCCGGGAGACCCAGTACTTC
CDR3aa: CASSLRETQYF

v_gene: TRBV5-3
abundance: NA
j_gene: TRBJ2-7
d_gene: TRBD2
CDR3nt: TGTGCCAGAAGCTTGCTAGTCGGGGGACTAGTCTACGAGCAGTACTTC
CDR3aa: CARSLLVGGLVYEQYF

v_gene: TRBV11-1
abundance: once
j_gene: TRBJ2-5
d_gene: TRBD1
CDR3nt: TGTGCCAGCAGCAGGGGACAGTTGCGAGAGACCCAGTACTTC
CDR3aa: CASSRGQLRETQYF

v_gene: TRBV4-3
abundance: NA
j_gene: TRBJ2-3
d_gene: TRBD2
CDR3nt: TGCGCCAGCAGCCAAGATAAGGGGAACGGGGCGGGGGTGTTCACAGATACGCAGTATTTT
CDR3aa: CASSQDKGNGAGVFTDTQYF

v_gene: TRBV2
abundance: once
j_gene: TRBJ1-2
d_gene: TRBD1
CDR3nt: TGTGCCAGCCGGGGGACAGGGGGAGGCTACACCTTC
CDR3aa: CASRGTGGGYTF

v_gene: TRBV5-1
abundance: NA
j_gene: TRBJ2-1
d_gene: NA
CDR3nt: TGCGCCAGCAGCCGCGGGGACTCAAGTACTGAGCAGTTCTTC
CDR3aa: CASSRGDSSTEQFF

v_gene: TRBV7-6
abundance: NA
j_gene: TRBJ2-3
d_gene: TRBD2
CDR3nt: TGTGCCAGCAGTCGAGGACTAGCGGGGGCCGCAACCTCATTGTTAAATACGCAGTATTTT
CDR3aa: CASSRGLAGAATSLLNTQYF

v_gene: TRBV14
abundance: NA
j_gene: TRBJ2-1
d_gene: TRBD2
CDR3nt: TGTGCCAGCAGCCAAGCACTAGCGGGGGCCGGAAGTGAGCAGTTCTTC
CDR3aa: CASSQALAGAGSEQFF